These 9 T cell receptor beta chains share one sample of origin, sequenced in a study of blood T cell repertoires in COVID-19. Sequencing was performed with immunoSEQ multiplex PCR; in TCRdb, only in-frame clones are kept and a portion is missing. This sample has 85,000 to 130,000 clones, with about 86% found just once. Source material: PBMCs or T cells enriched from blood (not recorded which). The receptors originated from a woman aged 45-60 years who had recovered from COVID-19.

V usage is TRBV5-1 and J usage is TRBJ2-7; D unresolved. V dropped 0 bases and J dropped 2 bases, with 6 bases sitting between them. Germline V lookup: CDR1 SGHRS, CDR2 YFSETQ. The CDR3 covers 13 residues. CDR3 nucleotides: TGCGCCAGCAGCTTGGCAACAGCCTACGAGCAGTACTTC. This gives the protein CASSLATAYEQYF.

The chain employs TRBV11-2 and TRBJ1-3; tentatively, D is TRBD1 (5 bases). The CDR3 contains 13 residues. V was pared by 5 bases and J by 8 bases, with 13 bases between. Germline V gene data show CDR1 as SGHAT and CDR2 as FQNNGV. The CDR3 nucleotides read TGTGCCAGCAGCCTAATCCGGGGGGACACCATATATTTT. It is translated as CASSLIRGDTIYF.

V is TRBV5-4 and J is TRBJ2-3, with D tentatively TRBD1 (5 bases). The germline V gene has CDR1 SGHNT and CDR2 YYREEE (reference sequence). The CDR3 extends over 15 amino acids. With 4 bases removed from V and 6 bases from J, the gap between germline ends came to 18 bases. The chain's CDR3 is CASSLKGKGRDTQYF. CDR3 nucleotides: TGTGCCAGCAGCCTCAAAGGGAAGGGGCGGGATACGCAGTATTTT. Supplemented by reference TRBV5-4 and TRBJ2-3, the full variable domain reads ETGVTQSPTHLIKTRGQQVTLRCSSQSGHNTVSWYQQALGQGPQFIFQYYREEENGRGNFPPRFSGLQFPNYSSELNVNALELDDSALYLCASSLKGKGRDTQYFGPGTRLTVL.

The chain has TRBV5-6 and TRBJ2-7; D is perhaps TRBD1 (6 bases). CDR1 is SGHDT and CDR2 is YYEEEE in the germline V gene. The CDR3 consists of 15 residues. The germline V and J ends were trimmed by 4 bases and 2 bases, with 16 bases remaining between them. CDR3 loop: CASSRRTERAYEQYF. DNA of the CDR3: TGTGCCAGCAGCAGACGGACAGAAAGGGCCTACGAGCAGTACTTC.

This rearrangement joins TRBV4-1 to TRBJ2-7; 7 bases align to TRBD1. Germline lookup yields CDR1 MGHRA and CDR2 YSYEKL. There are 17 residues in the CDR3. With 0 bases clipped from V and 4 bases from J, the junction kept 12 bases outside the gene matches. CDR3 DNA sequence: TGCGCCAGCAGCCAAGAACATCGGACAGGTTTTCATTACGAGCAGTACTTC. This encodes CASSQEHRTGFHYEQYF.

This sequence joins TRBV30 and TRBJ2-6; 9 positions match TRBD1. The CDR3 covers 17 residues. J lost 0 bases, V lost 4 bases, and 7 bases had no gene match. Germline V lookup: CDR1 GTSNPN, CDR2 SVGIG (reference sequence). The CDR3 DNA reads TGTGCCTGGATCCGGGACAGGGTTGCCTCTGGGGCCAACGTCCTGACTTTC. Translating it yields CAWIRDRVASGANVLTF.

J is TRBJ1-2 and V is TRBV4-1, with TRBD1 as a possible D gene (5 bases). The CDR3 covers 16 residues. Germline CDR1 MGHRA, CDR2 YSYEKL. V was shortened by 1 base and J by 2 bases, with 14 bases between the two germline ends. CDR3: CASSQVRQTRNYGYTF. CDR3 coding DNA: TGCGCCAGCAGCCAAGTTAGACAGACGCGAAACTATGGCTACACCTTC.

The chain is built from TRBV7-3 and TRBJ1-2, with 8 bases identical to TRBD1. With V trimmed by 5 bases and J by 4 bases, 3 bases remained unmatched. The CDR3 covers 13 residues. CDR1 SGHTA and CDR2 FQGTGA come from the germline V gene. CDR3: CASSRDRGYGYTF. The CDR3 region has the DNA TGTGCCAGCAGCCGAGACAGGGGCTATGGCTACACCTTC.

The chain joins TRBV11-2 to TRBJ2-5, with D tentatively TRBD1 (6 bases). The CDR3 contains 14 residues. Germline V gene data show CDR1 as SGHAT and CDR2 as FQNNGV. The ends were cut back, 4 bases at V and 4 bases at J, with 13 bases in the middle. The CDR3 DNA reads TGTGCCAGCAGCTCCCCAGGGGTTTTAGAGACCCAGTACTTC. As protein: CASSSPGVLETQYF.